A selection of T cell receptor beta chains follows, all from one sample in a study of cytomegalovirus exposure and HLA in healthy donors. Profiled with immunoSEQ multiplex PCR; TCRdb holds only in-frame clones, not every one. The sample lists more than 75,000 clones; roughly 86% were seen once. The specimen was PBMCs. The receptor source for this set is a woman younger than 30 in good health and CMV-seropositive. The CDR3 runs from the conserved cysteine through the conserved F or W. The order of the fields is V gene, clone size, CDR3 length, J gene, D gene, CDR3 protein, CDR3 DNA. D genes are given only for firm matches. Only some rows state a clone size, as once, few, many or a class for expanded clones.

>TRBV6-5|.|14|TRBJ2-3|.
CASSYSGQTDTQYF
TGTGCCAGCAGTTACTCCGGACAGACAGATACGCAGTATTTT
>TRBV6-5|.|15|TRBJ1-5|TRBD1
CASSSDRGNNQPQHF
TGTGCCAGCAGCTCCGACAGGGGGAACAATCAGCCCCAGCATTTT
>TRBV9|once|15|TRBJ1-5|.
CASSVGAGGYQPQHF
TGTGCCAGCAGCGTAGGGGCCGGGGGTTATCAGCCCCAGCATTTT
>TRBV7-9|.|17|TRBJ2-7|TRBD1
CASSLGTGGPFSYEQYF
TGTGCCAGCAGCTTAGGGACAGGGGGCCCGTTTAGCTACGAGCAGTACTTC
>TRBV27|once|16|TRBJ1-5|.
CASSRKSPTRYRPQHF
TGTGCCAGCAGCCGTAAGAGTCCTACGAGGTACCGGCCCCAGCATTTT
>TRBV6-7|.|16|TRBJ1-6|.
CARGGGGIAYNSPLHF
TGTGCCAGGGGCGGTGGGGGCATCGCCTATAATTCACCCCTCCACTTT
>TRBV15|.|11|TRBJ1-1|.
CATSRDSRAFF
TGTGCCACCAGCAGAGATAGTAGAGCTTTCTTT
>TRBV7-3|.|14|TRBJ1-1|.
CASSPTGLDTEAFF
TGTGCCAGCAGCCCCACGGGGTTGGACACTGAAGCTTTCTTT
>TRBV7-9|.|12|TRBJ1-5|TRBD1
CASSLEQGAQHF
TGTGCCAGCAGCTTAGAACAGGGGGCCCAGCATTTT
>TRBV6-6|once|15|TRBJ2-1|TRBD2
CASSSGLGSYNEQFF
TGTGCCAGCAGTTCCGGACTAGGCTCCTACAATGAGCAGTTCTTC
>TRBV27|.|14|TRBJ1-6|.
CASTGGSYNSPLHF
TGTGCCAGCACGGGGGGCTCCTATAATTCACCCCTCCACTTT
>TRBV9|.|16|TRBJ1-2|TRBD1
CASRFRGPIGMWGYTF
TGTGCCAGCAGGTTTAGGGGGCCGATCGGTATGTGGGGCTACACCTTC
>TRBV9|.|15|TRBJ2-3|TRBD2
CASSVGASGVDTQYF
TGTGCCAGCAGCGTAGGGGCTAGCGGGGTTGATACGCAGTATTTT
>TRBV6-6|few|16|TRBJ2-7|TRBD1
CASSPFPGTGKYEQYF
TGTGCCAGCAGTCCATTTCCCGGGACAGGGAAGTACGAGCAGTACTTC